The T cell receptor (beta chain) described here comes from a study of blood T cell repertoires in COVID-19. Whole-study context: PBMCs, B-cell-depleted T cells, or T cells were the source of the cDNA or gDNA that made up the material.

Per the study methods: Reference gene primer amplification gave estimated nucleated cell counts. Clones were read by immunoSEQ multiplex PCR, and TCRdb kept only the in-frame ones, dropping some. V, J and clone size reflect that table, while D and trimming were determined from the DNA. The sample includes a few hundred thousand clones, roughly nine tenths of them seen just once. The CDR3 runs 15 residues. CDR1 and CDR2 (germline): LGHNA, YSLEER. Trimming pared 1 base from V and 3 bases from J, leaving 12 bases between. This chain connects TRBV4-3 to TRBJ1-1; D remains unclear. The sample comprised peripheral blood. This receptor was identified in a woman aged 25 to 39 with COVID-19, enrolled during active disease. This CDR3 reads CASSQGVGVDTEAFF. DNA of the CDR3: TGCGCCAGCAGCCAAGGGGTGGGAGTGGACACTGAAGCTTTCTTT.